The 25 T cell receptor beta chains presented below share a single source sample, sequenced in a study of spatial heterogeneity in lung cancer. TCRdb re-called the 5' RACE reads with MiXCR, one entry per CDR3 protein. Among more than 60,000 distinct CDR3 sequences, approximately 8.1% were seen once, and the ten largest hold about 7%. Time point denoted: sample taken at primary tumor resection. Sequenced here: PBMCs, sampled at surgery. The receptors here all came from a male donor with early-stage non-small cell lung cancer.

In this sample, this clonotype turned up many times. This chain uses TRBV10-3 with TRBJ1-1; D possibly corresponds to TRBD1 (6 bases). The CDR3 loop spans 17 amino acids. Germline CDR1 reads ENHRY; CDR2 reads SYGVKD. V lost 0 bases and J 6 bases, leaving 20 bases between the germline ends. The CDR3 region has the DNA TGTGCCATCAGTGAGTCTGCAGGCAGGGGAAGTATCCCTGAAGCTTTCTTT. The encoded protein is CAISESAGRGSIPEAFF.

This clonotype has only a few counts. V usage is TRBV4-1 and J usage is TRBJ2-7; D not certain. Trimming stripped 0 bases from V and 1 base from J, with 10 bases between. Germline CDR1 and CDR2: MGHRA and YSYEKL. The CDR3 contains 15 residues. DNA for the CDR3: TGCGCCAGCAGCCAAGACTCAGGCAGTTCCTACGAGCAGTACTTC. Translated, it gives CASSQDSGSSYEQYF.

This clonotype has just a few counts. The rearrangement uses TRBV4-2 and TRBJ2-7, with a tentative D call TRBD2 (6 bases). V lost 1 base and J 4 bases, leaving 23 bases between the germline ends. Per germline, CDR1 LGHNA and CDR2 YNFKEQ. The CDR3 runs to 18 residues. CDR3 amino acids: CASSQVGGSMMELYEQYF. DNA of the CDR3: TGTGCCAGCAGCCAAGTGGGGGGAAGTATGATGGAACTTTACGAGCAGTACTTC.

This clonotype was recorded at least ten times. The V and J genes are TRBV20-1 and TRBJ2-3; perhaps TRBD2 as D (6 bases). In germline, CDR1 is DFQATT, CDR2 SNEGSKA (reference sequence). The CDR3 length is 15 residues. V lost 2 bases and J lost 4, with 16 bases in between. CDR3 coding DNA: TGCAGTGCTAGAACGGGACTCACAGGACCAGATACGCAGTATTTT. Amino acid sequence: CSARTGLTGPDTQYF.

This clonotype showed up many times. A junction boundary mismatches the germline segment, possibly from a read error. The chain combines TRBV29-1 with TRBJ2-5; no clear D gene. CDR1 and CDR2 from the germline V gene are SQVTM and ANQGSEA. The CDR3 is 12 amino acids. The CDR3 loop is CSVEGGQETQYF. The CDR3 coding sequence is TGCAGCGTCGAAGGCGGTCAAGAGACCCAGTACTTC.

This clonotype was observed many times. This chain connects TRBV12-3 or TRBV12-4 to TRBJ1-1; TRBD1 is a possible D gene (6 bases). This CDR3 has 13 residues. Trimming pared 2 bases from V and 3 bases from J, leaving 7 bases between. CDR3 amino acids: CASSLKGDTEAFF. The CDR3, as DNA: TGTGCCAGCAGTTTAAAGGGGGACACTGAAGCTTTCTTT.

Only a few counts were recorded for this clonotype. The J gene is TRBJ1-1, the V gene TRBV5-5; D remains unclear. Germline values: CDR1 SGHKS, CDR2 YYEKEE (reference sequence). V was pared by 2 bases and J by 1 base, with 9 bases between. There are 14 residues in the CDR3. The CDR3 DNA reads TGTGCCAGCAGCTTACAGACGGGGAACACTGAAGCTTTCTTT. This encodes CASSLQTGNTEAFF.

The table lists this clonotype with a count of one. CDR3 sequence reads: CASSLYRGSYQPQHF. The CDR3 DNA follows: TGTGCCAGCAGCTTGTACAGGGGGTCGTATCAGCCCCAGCATTTT. The rearrangement uses TRBV5-6 and TRBJ1-5; 8 nucleotides agree with TRBD1. Germline V CDR1 and CDR2: SGHDT, YYEEEE. With V trimmed by 1 base and J by 5 bases, 5 bases remained unmatched. The CDR3 has 15 amino acids.

This clonotype was picked up many times. The genes are TRBV21-1 and TRBJ2-7; the table's D call of TRBD1 was not tested on the DNA. TRBV21-1 is a pseudogene locus. The CDR3 is 14 residues long. The CDR3 region has the DNA TGTGCCAGCAGCCTCCAGGGACAGGGGTCCTCGAAGTACTTC. Translating it yields CASSLQGQGSSKYF.

The CDR3 nucleotides read TGTGCCAGCAGCGGGACAACGGGCGTCTACGAGCAGTACTTC. This sequence encodes CASSGTTGVYEQYF. V and J are TRBV5-6 and TRBJ2-7; a possible D gene is TRBD1 (6 bases). Looked up from germline, CDR1 is SGHDT and CDR2 is YYEEEE. The V end lost 4 bases, the J end lost 3 bases, and 14 bases lay between the germline ends. The CDR3 length is 14 residues.

There are many counts of this clonotype. The J gene is TRBJ2-5, the V gene TRBV3-1; 12 nucleotides line up with TRBD2. Germline V gene lookup returns CDR1 LGHDT and CDR2 YNNKEL (reference sequence). Losses at the gene ends were 0 bases for V and 5 bases for J; bases not matched to a gene: 13. This CDR3 has 19 residues. CDR3 residues: CASSQDRPRLAGEPETQYF. Written as DNA, the CDR3 is TGTGCCAGCAGCCAAGATAGGCCCAGACTAGCGGGAGAACCGGAGACCCAGTACTTC.

The J gene is TRBJ2-1, the V gene TRBV2; TRBD2 agrees at 11 bases. Germline lookup yields CDR1 SNHLY and CDR2 FYNNEI. The CDR3 spans 17 residues. The V segment lost 7 bases and the J segment 3 bases; nucleotides outside the gene matches: 11. The CDR3 DNA reads TGTGCCAGCACCTTGTTAGCGGGGGGGGCCCGCTACAATGAGCAGTTCTTC. Translated, it gives CASTLLAGGARYNEQFF.

The chain is built from TRBV30 and TRBJ2-2; D remains ambiguous. CDR3 length: 12 residues. Germline CDR1 reads GTSNPN; CDR2 reads SVGIG (reference sequence). V lost 0 bases and J lost 3, with 2 bases in between. In nucleotides, the CDR3 is TGTGCCTGGAGTGTTGACACCGGGGAGCTGTTTTTT. Amino acids: CAWSVDTGELFF.

This clonotype was observed a handful of times. V gene TRBV5-4 combines with J gene TRBJ2-1; possible D gene TRBD1, 8 bases. V lost 6 bases, J lost 9 bases, and 22 bases lay in between. The CDR3 is 15 amino acids. In germline, CDR1 is SGHNT, CDR2 YYREEE (reference sequence). CDR3 DNA: TGTGCCAGCAACCCCGCTGACAGGGGAGGGAGTGAGCAGTTCTTC. This gives the protein CASNPADRGGSEQFF.

This clonotype was recorded at least ten times. The V gene is TRBV9, the J gene TRBJ1-1; D is unresolved. V lost 4 bases to trimming and J lost 11 bases, with 9 bases between them. Germline V gives CDR1 SGDLS, CDR2 YYNGEE. The CDR3 extends over 10 amino acids. CDR3 DNA: TGTGCCAGCAGCCCGCGGGAGGCTTTCTTT. Its protein is CASSPREAFF.

This clonotype was observed many times. This chain connects TRBV9 to TRBJ2-7, with D perhaps TRBD2 (6 bases). V was trimmed by 5 bases and J by 0 bases, leaving 12 bases between them. The germline CDR1 and CDR2 sequences are SGDLS and YYNGEE. CDR3 length equals 14 residues. This CDR3 is CASSGTFLSYEQYF. The CDR3, as DNA: TGTGCCAGCAGTGGGACTTTTCTCTCCTACGAGCAGTACTTC.

This clonotype occurred many times. This CDR3 reads CASSQDLFYEQYF. The CDR3 nucleotides read TGCGCCAGCAGCCAAGATCTGTTTTACGAGCAGTACTTC. This chain links TRBV4-1 with TRBJ2-7; D is undetermined. V was cut by 0 bases and J by 4 bases, with 7 bases left in between. This CDR3 contains 13 residues. Per the germline V gene, CDR1 is MGHRA and CDR2 is YSYEKL.

A few counts support this clonotype. The chain employs TRBV30 and TRBJ2-5, with D perhaps being TRBD1 or TRBD2 (5 bases each). CDR1 GTSNPN and CDR2 SVGIG come from the germline V gene (reference sequence). Trimming cost V 8 bases and J 1 base, with 5 bases left between them. This CDR3 has 10 amino acids. The chain's CDR3 is CAGGQETQYF. The CDR3, as DNA: TGTGCCGGGGGCCAAGAGACCCAGTACTTC.

The chain uses TRBV13 and TRBJ2-1; D is ambiguous. Germline CDR1 is PRHDT and CDR2 is FYEKMQ (reference sequence). V lost 4 bases and J 1 base, leaving 8 bases between the germline ends. The CDR3 runs to 14 residues. The CDR3 loop is CASSSLGSYNEQFF. The CDR3 nucleotides are TGTGCCAGCAGCTCGCTAGGGTCCTACAATGAGCAGTTCTTC.

This clonotype was found many times. The V call is TRBV4-1, the J call TRBJ1-1; D is unclear. Between the trimmed V and J ends, which lost 1 base and 7 bases, there was a span of 4 bases. The CDR3 runs to 11 residues. CDR1 and CDR2 from the germline V gene are MGHRA and YSYEKL. Here the CDR3 reads CASSQGIEAFF. In DNA, the CDR3 is TGCGCCAGCAGCCAAGGTATTGAAGCTTTCTTT.

The table lists this clonotype with many counts. V and J are TRBV5-1 and TRBJ1-2; 7 bases agree with TRBD1. The germline V gene has CDR1 SGHRS and CDR2 YFSETQ. This CDR3 region has 13 residues. V was clipped by 2 bases and J by 7 bases; unmatched bases: 5. The CDR3 DNA follows: TGCGCCAGCAGCTTTGGACAGGTTACTGGCTACACCTTC. The encoded protein is CASSFGQVTGYTF.

This clonotype was counted many times. V and J are TRBV24-1 and TRBJ2-6; perhaps TRBD1 as D (6 bases). V was shortened by 4 bases and J by 3 bases, with 12 bases between the two germline ends. CDR1 and CDR2 (germline): KGHDR, SFDVKD. This CDR3 region has 16 residues. CDR3 in amino acids: CATSETGIGGANVLTF. The CDR3 nucleotides read TGTGCCACCAGTGAAACAGGGATTGGTGGGGCCAACGTCCTGACTTTC.

This clonotype was detected a few times. This sequence joins TRBV27 and TRBJ1-4, with D hard to call. Germline CDR1 and CDR2: MNHEY and SMNVEV (reference sequence). This CDR3 region has 15 residues. The germline V and J ends were trimmed by 3 bases and 0 bases, with 8 bases remaining between them. As DNA, the CDR3 is TGTGCCAGCAGTTTTTCCACACCAACTAATGAAAAACTGTTTTTT. Translating gives CASSFSTPTNEKLFF.

This clonotype appeared a few times. This rearrangement joins TRBV20-1 to TRBJ1-2; D remains ambiguous. V was pared by 8 bases and J by 6 bases, with 16 bases between. The length of the CDR3 is 12 residues. Germline CDR1 and CDR2: DFQATT and SNEGSKA (reference sequence). The CDR3, as DNA: TGCAGTTCCTTATCTGACCGAAATGGCTACACCTTC. Translated, it gives CSSLSDRNGYTF.

The chain carries TRBV19 and TRBJ1-5; D call uncertain. The germline V and J ends were trimmed by 5 bases and 7 bases, with 9 bases remaining between them. This CDR3 has 12 amino acids. CDR1 is LNHDA and CDR2 is SQIVND in the germline V gene (reference sequence). CDR3 sequence reads: CASSLLDQPQHF. In nucleotides, the CDR3 is TGTGCCAGTAGTCTGTTGGACCAGCCCCAGCATTTT.